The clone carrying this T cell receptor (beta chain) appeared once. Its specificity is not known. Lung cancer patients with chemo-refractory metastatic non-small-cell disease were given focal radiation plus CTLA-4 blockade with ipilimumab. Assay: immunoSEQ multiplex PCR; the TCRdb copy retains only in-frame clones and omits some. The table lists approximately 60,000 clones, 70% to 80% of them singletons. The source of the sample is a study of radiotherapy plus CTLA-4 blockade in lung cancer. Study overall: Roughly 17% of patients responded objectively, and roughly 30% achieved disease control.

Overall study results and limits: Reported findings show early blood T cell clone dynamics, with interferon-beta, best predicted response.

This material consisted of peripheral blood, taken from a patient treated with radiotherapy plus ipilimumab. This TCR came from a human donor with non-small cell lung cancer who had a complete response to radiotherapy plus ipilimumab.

The CDR3 bases are TGTGCCAGCAGTGAGGGCAGGGTCTACGAGCAGTACTTC. Its protein product is CASSEGRVYEQYF. The chain couples TRBV6-1 to TRBJ2-5; TRBD1 is a possible D gene (5 bases). The tail of the sequence fits TRBJ2-7 better, so the J call may be wrong. CDR3 length equals 13 residues. From germline, CDR1 is MNHNS and CDR2 SASEGT.